These 26 T cell receptor beta chains share one sample of origin, sequenced in a study of blood T cells in healthy people across ages. PCR was performed a second time for 7 to 11 cycles using a sample-barcoded 5' primer and a J-beta primer mix. TCRdb recomputed calls from the 5' RACE reads with MiXCR, one row per CDR3 protein. The data contain 700,000 to 850,000 distinct CDR3 sequences, 35% to 40% of them singletons. The source material was blood. Receptors originate from a man aged 18-30 years in good health.

The V and J genes are TRBV3-1 and TRBJ1-2; D not resolved. The germline CDR1 and CDR2 sequences are LGHDT and YNNKEL (reference sequence). The CDR3 length is 13 residues. V dropped 0 bases and J dropped 1 base, with 3 bases sitting between them. CDR3 loop: CASSQDVNYGYTF. The CDR3 coding sequence is TGTGCCAGCAGCCAAGATGTTAACTATGGCTACACCTTC.

This clonotype turned up a few times. The J gene is TRBJ1-5, the V gene TRBV5-8, with D possibly TRBD1 on 5 matching bases. This CDR3 has 16 residues. V dropped 0 bases and J dropped 6 bases, with 16 bases sitting between them. CDR1 and CDR2 from the germline V gene are SGHTS and YDEGEE. CDR3 coding DNA: TGTGCCAGCAGCTTGGTTAGGGGTTCGCTGGGTCAGCCCCAGCATTTT. This translates into CASSLVRGSLGQPQHF. Supplemented by reference TRBV5-8 and TRBJ1-5, the full variable domain reads EAGVTQSPTHLIKTRGQQATLRCSPISGHTSVYWYQQALGLGLQFLLWYDEGEERNRGNFPPRFSGRQFPNYSSELNVNALELEDSALYLCASSLVRGSLGQPQHFGDGTRLSIL.

This clonotype was seen a handful of times. V usage is TRBV20-1 and J usage is TRBJ2-1; 8 bases are a match to TRBD2. CDR1 is DFQATT and CDR2 is SNEGSKA in the germline V gene (reference sequence). V lost 6 bases to trimming and J lost 7 bases; unmatched junction nucleotides: 8. This CDR3 spans 13 amino acids. The CDR3: CSAKRGPDNEQFF. The DNA for the CDR3 is TGCAGTGCGAAGCGGGGGCCCGATAATGAGCAGTTCTTC.

The rearrangement links TRBV12-3 or TRBV12-4 to TRBJ1-3; D gene ambiguous. This CDR3 contains 14 residues. V was pared by 5 bases and J by 2 bases, with 10 bases between. DNA for the CDR3: TGTGCCAGCAGTACGAACCAGGCTGGAAACACCATATATTTT. Encoded protein: CASSTNQAGNTIYF.

J is TRBJ2-6 and V is TRBV29-1; D not resolved. The CDR3 is made up of 13 amino acids. Trimming left V 5 bases short and J 0 bases short, with 5 bases between. Germline V gene sequence: CDR1 SQVTM, CDR2 ANQGSEA. CDR3 loop: CSVWSSGANVLTF. CDR3 nucleotide sequence: TGCAGCGTTTGGAGCTCTGGGGCCAACGTCCTGACTTTC. Together with reference TRBV29-1 and TRBJ2-6, the CDR3 gives the full variable domain: SAVISQKPSRDICQRGTSLTIQCQVDSQVTMMFWYRQQPGQSLTLIATANQGSEATYESGFVIDKFPISRPNLTFSTLTVSNMSPEDSSIYLCSVWSSGANVLTFGAGSRLTVL.

There are many counts of this clonotype. V gene TRBV3-1 combines with J gene TRBJ2-7; a possible D gene is TRBD1 (5 bases). The germline V and J ends were trimmed by 0 bases and 3 bases, with 9 bases remaining between them. The CDR3 length is 14 residues. Germline lookup yields CDR1 LGHDT and CDR2 YNNKEL (reference sequence). CDR3 protein: CASSQDTGNYEQYF. DNA of the CDR3: TGTGCCAGCAGCCAAGATACAGGAAACTACGAGCAGTACTTC.

This clonotype was counted a few times. The chain links TRBV7-2 to TRBJ2-3, with a weak D call TRBD2 (6 bases). V lost 2 bases, J lost 6 bases, and 24 bases lay in between. This CDR3 is 18 amino acids long. Germline V gene data show CDR1 as SGHTA and CDR2 as FQGNSA. The CDR3: CASSLIGGSSSLWDTQYF. In nucleotides, the CDR3 is TGTGCCAGCAGCTTAATCGGGGGTAGTAGCTCCTTGTGGGATACGCAGTATTTT.

The chain uses TRBV20-1 and TRBJ1-5, with 7 bases fitting TRBD1. With V trimmed by 0 bases and J by 6 bases, 17 bases remained unmatched. The CDR3 totals 18 residues. From germline, CDR1 is DFQATT and CDR2 SNEGSKA (reference sequence). CDR3 sequence: CSARDPLRQGTGSQPQHF. The CDR3, as DNA: TGCAGTGCTAGAGATCCCCTCCGACAGGGTACGGGCAGTCAGCCCCAGCATTTT.

CDR3 in amino acids: CASKLQGSETQYF. Written as DNA, the CDR3 is TGTGCCAGCAAGTTACAGGGGTCTGAGACCCAGTACTTC. The chain joins TRBV12-3 or TRBV12-4 to TRBJ2-7; 7 nucleotides align to TRBD1. The J call could be wrong; TRBJ2-5 is a better fit for the DNA end. The length of the CDR3 is 13 residues.

In DNA, the CDR3 is TGTGCCAGCAGCTCCGGGACATCAAACTACGAGCAGTACTTC. Encoded protein: CASSSGTSNYEQYF. The rearrangement joins TRBV7-2 to TRBJ2-7, with D perhaps TRBD1 (6 bases). Trimming pared 4 bases from V and 3 bases from J, leaving 13 bases between. This CDR3 is 14 amino acids long. Germline V gene lookup returns CDR1 SGHTA and CDR2 FQGNSA.

The sample holds many counts of this clonotype. The J gene is TRBJ1-5, the V gene TRBV12-3 or TRBV12-4, with D unresolved. The CDR3 totals 13 residues. V gave up 8 bases and J gave up 0 bases, with 8 bases separating them. The DNA for the CDR3 is TGTGCCAGCTCGGCAGGTAGCAATCAGCCCCAGCATTTT. Amino acid sequence: CASSAGSNQPQHF.

This clonotype was counted only a few times. The chain uses TRBV20-1 and TRBJ2-1; D uncertain. The J call may be in error: the DNA end matches TRBJ2-7 better. This CDR3 is built from 16 residues. Germline CDR1 and CDR2: DFQATT and SNEGSKA (reference sequence). The CDR3 DNA is TGCAGTGCGGCCGGCAAAACCCGAAGCTCCTACAATGAGCAGTACTTC. Its translation: CSAAGKTRSSYNEQYF.

A note on this clonotype: At one boundary the junction diverges from the germline segment, which might be a read error. The chain recombines TRBV5-5 with TRBJ1-5; TRBD1 agrees at 8 bases. CDR1 SGHKS and CDR2 YYEKEE come from the germline V gene (reference sequence). This CDR3 spans 15 amino acids. The CDR3 coding sequence is TGTGCCAGCAGCTGGGACAGGAGTAGCAATCGGCCCCAGCATTTT. Amino acids: CASSWDRSSNRPQHF.

The chain links TRBV20-1 to TRBJ2-5; D possibly corresponds to TRBD2 (5 bases). The CDR3 is 14 amino acids. The V and J ends lost 1 base and 2 bases respectively, with 11 bases between them. CDR1 and CDR2 (germline): DFQATT, SNEGSKA (reference sequence). The CDR3 protein is CSARADWRQETQYF. DNA for the CDR3: TGCAGTGCTAGAGCGGACTGGAGACAAGAGACCCAGTACTTC.

The chain couples TRBV6-5 to TRBJ2-7; 7 bases line up with TRBD1. Trimming took 0 bases from V and 3 from J; bases not matched to a gene: 5. The CDR3 contains 15 residues. Germline-derived CDR1 and CDR2 are MNHEY and SVGAGI. The CDR3 region is CASSYSWQGVYEQYF. The CDR3 nucleotides read TGTGCCAGCAGTTACTCGTGGCAGGGGGTCTACGAGCAGTACTTC.

The V gene is TRBV9, the J gene TRBJ1-2, with 8 bases that match TRBD1. Germline loops: CDR1 SGDLS, CDR2 YYNGEE. The V gene end was trimmed by 0 bases and the J gene end by 6 bases; junction bases not matched to a gene: 4. The CDR3 runs 14 residues. CDR3 DNA sequence: TGTGCCAGCAGCGTAGCGACAGGGGTCCATGGCTACACCTTC. It yields the protein CASSVATGVHGYTF.

The chain joins TRBV21-1 to TRBJ1-5; TRBD1, the table's D call, was not compared with the DNA. TRBV21-1 is labeled a pseudogene. This CDR3 is built from 17 residues. The DNA of the CDR3 is TGTGCCAGCAGCAAAAAAAAATTTGACAGGGTTCATCAGCCCCAGCATTTT. Its protein is CASSKKKFDRVHQPQHF.

The V gene is TRBV20-1, the J gene TRBJ1-5; TRBD1 is a possible D gene (6 bases). The CDR3 is made up of 13 amino acids. CDR1 is DFQATT and CDR2 is SNEGSKA in the germline V gene (reference sequence). V gave up 3 bases and J gave up 3 bases, with 9 bases separating them. CDR3 protein: CSASGTINQPQHF. DNA of the CDR3: TGCAGTGCTAGCGGGACAATCAATCAGCCCCAGCATTTT.

This rearrangement joins TRBV4-3 to TRBJ1-2; weak D call: TRBD1 (6 bases). Trimming pared 4 bases from V and 0 bases from J, leaving 15 bases between. Germline CDR1 reads LGHNA; CDR2 reads YSLEER. The CDR3 sequence is 16 residues long. The DNA of the CDR3 is TGCGCCAGCAGCCCCCCGGACAGACCAGCTAACTATGGCTACACCTTC. Protein product: CASSPPDRPANYGYTF.

V is TRBV7-2 and J is TRBJ1-5; no firm D call. Per the germline V gene, CDR1 is SGHTA and CDR2 is FQGNSA. V shed 4 bases and J shed 4 bases, with 5 bases lying between them. The CDR3 has 12 residues. The CDR3 coding sequence is TGTGCCAGCAGCTACCAGAATCAGCCCCAGCATTTT. Amino acid sequence: CASSYQNQPQHF.

This clonotype has a handful of counts. The rearrangement uses TRBV12-3 or TRBV12-4 and TRBJ1-4; D ambiguous. The V gene lost 6 bases and the J gene lost 0 bases, with 14 bases spanning the gap. This CDR3 has 16 residues. CDR3 DNA: TGTGCCAGCAGGCCGCACATCCCTACAACTAATGAAAAACTGTTTTTT. It translates to CASRPHIPTTNEKLFF.

The genes are TRBV20-1 and TRBJ2-5; unclear D gene. The CDR3 is 13 residues long. In germline, CDR1 is DFQATT, CDR2 SNEGSKA (reference sequence). V gave up 3 bases and J gave up 11 bases, with 19 bases separating them. CDR3 in amino acids: CSASLRGMSEQYF. The CDR3 bases are TGCAGTGCTAGTTTAAGAGGTATGAGTGAGCAGTACTTC.

The gene calls are TRBV30 and TRBJ2-2, with D unresolved. The CDR3 extends over 12 amino acids. V dropped 7 bases and J dropped 1 base, with 7 bases sitting between them. Germline-derived CDR1 and CDR2 are GTSNPN and SVGIG (reference sequence). As DNA, the CDR3 is TGTGCCTCCTTACAGAACACCGGGGAGCTGTTTTTT. Its protein product is CASLQNTGELFF.

V is TRBV7-6 and J is TRBJ2-7, with TRBD1 matching 9 bases. Germline V lookup: CDR1 SGHVS, CDR2 FNYEAQ. With V trimmed by 5 bases and J by 5 bases, 7 bases remained unmatched. The CDR3 runs 14 residues. The CDR3 loop is CASSQSGTGNEQYF. The CDR3 DNA follows: TGTGCCAGCAGCCAAAGCGGGACAGGGAACGAGCAGTACTTC.

As regards this clonotype: This may stem from a read error, because a much larger clone lies one nucleotide away. This rearrangement joins TRBV25-1 to TRBJ2-3; 7 bases are shared with TRBD1. The CDR3 contains 14 residues. Germline V gives CDR1 MGHDK, CDR2 SYGVNS. Here the CDR3 reads CAGRGWGFTDTQYF. DNA for the CDR3: TGTGCCGGCAGGGGGTGGGGCTTCACAGATACGCAGTATTTT. Combining the CDR3 with reference TRBV25-1 and TRBJ2-3 gives the whole variable domain EADIYQTPRYLVIGTGKKITLECSQTMGHDKMYWYQQDPGMELHLIHYSYGVNSTEKGDLSSESTVSRIRTEHFPLTLESARPSHTSQYLCAGRGWGFTDTQYFGPGTRLTVL.

This clonotype has a count of ten or more. The chain carries TRBV20-1 and TRBJ2-3; D gene uncertain. Germline V lookup: CDR1 DFQATT, CDR2 SNEGSKA (reference sequence). Deletions cut 7 bases from V and 4 bases from J, with 21 bases between. The CDR3 has 15 amino acids. The CDR3 nucleotides read TGCAGTGTCAATAATCCCTCAAAGAGTTCAGATACGCAGTATTTT. Amino acid sequence: CSVNNPSKSSDTQYF.